Listed here is a single T cell receptor (beta chain). Antigen unknown. The sample originates from a study of persistence of HIV-infected CD4 T cells. On the study more broadly: Multiple blood draws of up to roughly 180 mL, except a couple of donors with single leukapheresis.

Cells were stimulated nonspecifically with anti-CD3/anti-CD28 magnetic beads. CD4+ T cells upregulating both CD40 ligand and CD69 were sorted as responding cells. Donors had undetectable plasma HIV-1 RNA, under 50 copies/mL, for 4+ years. CD8+ T cells were removed from PBMCs prior to stimulation. CD8-depleted PBMCs were stimulated 15 to 20 hours with anti-CD28/CD49d costimulation, CD40-blocking antibody and enfuvirtide. The immunoSEQ assay was version 4, run in survey mode. The protocol was immunoSEQ multiplex PCR, while the TCRdb copy is restricted to in-frame clones and leaves out a portion. The sample has 35,000 to 50,000 clones; about nine tenths are singletons. The sequencing used CD4+ T cells sorted from PBMCs after approximately 19-hour stimulation, collected from a patient who received antiretroviral therapy. The sequence came from an adult man with HIV who was CMV-seropositive.

CDR3 in DNA: TGTGCCAGCAGCTTAGGAGGCCAGGGCGGGGATACGCAGTATTTT. Its protein product is CASSLGGQGGDTQYF. V usage is TRBV7-9 and J usage is TRBJ2-3, with D perhaps given as TRBD1 or TRBD2 (5 bases each). The length of the CDR3 is 15 residues. Germline V CDR1 and CDR2: SEHNR, FQNEAQ (reference sequence). V was pared by 1 base and J by 6 bases, with 14 bases between.